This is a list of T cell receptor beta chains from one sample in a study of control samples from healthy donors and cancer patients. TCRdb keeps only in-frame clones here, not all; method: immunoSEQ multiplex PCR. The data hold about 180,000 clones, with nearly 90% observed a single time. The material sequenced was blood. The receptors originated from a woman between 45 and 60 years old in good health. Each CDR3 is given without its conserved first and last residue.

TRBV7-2 ASSPLQGRSSPLH
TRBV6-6 ASSSSGSVNEQF
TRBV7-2 ASSSQGDQPQH
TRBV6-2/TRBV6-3 ASSYPPPRTNEKLF
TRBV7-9 ASSSAGGTEAF
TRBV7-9 ASSGDTAEAF
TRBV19 ASSMDSQTGNTIY
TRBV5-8 ASSLPGTAYNSPLH
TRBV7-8 ASSSIAGGLTDTQY
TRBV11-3 ASSLAANTGELF
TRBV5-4 ASSRASGIYNEQF
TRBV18 ASSLQDRAREQY
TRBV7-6 ASSLEVSLYQETQY
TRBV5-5 ASSLSPGAKTQY
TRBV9 ASSVFSTAGWNTGELF
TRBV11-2 ASSLERFSYEQY
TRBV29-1 SVLVTGGGGYT